One and the same sample provided the 12 T cell receptor beta chains below, sequenced in a study of human T cells and chemical hapten exposure. Time point meaning: patch test 3, about 24 weeks after DPC sensitization. Described treatment: therapeutic diphenylcyclopropenone sensitization with weekly scalp DPC. TCRdb reanalysed the RACE reads using MiXCR and keeps one entry per CDR3 protein. The sample lists 150,000 to 200,000 distinct CDR3 sequences, under 30% seen once, with about 2.5% in the top ten. This material consisted of whole blood, taken in connection with sensitization to the hapten diphenylcyclopropenone (DPC). The receptors were gathered from a woman between 40 and 50 years old with alopecia areata. Some clones in this sample may be carry-over from other donors' samples.

This clonotype has more than one count but fewer than ten. V is TRBV28 and J is TRBJ1-5, with no clear D. V gave up 6 bases and J gave up 6 bases, with 9 bases separating them. This CDR3 spans 12 amino acids. CDR1 MDHEN and CDR2 SYDVKM come from the germline V gene. For the CDR3, the DNA is TGTGCCAGCAGCAGATCGGGTCAGCCCCAGCATTTT. Its protein product is CASSRSGQPQHF. The full variable domain, completed using reference TRBV28 and TRBJ1-5, is DVKVTQSSRYLVKRTGEKVFLECVQDMDHENMFWYRQDPGLGLRLIYFSYDVKMKEKGDIPEGYSVSREKKERFSLILESASTNQTSMYLCASSRSGQPQHFGDGTRLSIL.

Only a few counts were recorded for this clonotype. The chain links TRBV7-3 to TRBJ2-2, with 8 positions matching TRBD2. With 4 bases clipped from V and 3 bases from J, the junction kept 7 bases outside the gene matches. The CDR3 length is 16 residues. The V gene's germline CDR1 is SGHTA and CDR2 FQGTGA. The CDR3 sequence: CASSSRAGADTGELFF. CDR3 bases: TGTGCCAGCAGCTCTCGAGCGGGAGCCGACACCGGGGAGCTGTTTTTT.

The J gene is TRBJ2-7, the V gene TRBV6-5; weak D call: TRBD1 (6 bases). Looked up from germline, CDR1 is MNHEY and CDR2 is SVGAGI. This CDR3 has 11 amino acids. V was cut by 11 bases and J by 3 bases, with 11 bases left in between. The CDR3 protein is CASTGNYEQYF. The CDR3 DNA reads TGTGCCTCCACAGGGAACTACGAGCAGTACTTC.

This clonotype turned up a few times. The V call is TRBV28, the J call TRBJ2-5; tentatively, D is TRBD2 (5 bases). Trimming took off 7 bases at V and 2 bases at J, with 11 bases between the two ends. The CDR3 consists of 13 residues. From germline, CDR1 is MDHEN and CDR2 SYDVKM. This CDR3 reads CASTRPGQETQYF. The DNA of the CDR3 is TGTGCCAGCACCCGCCCGGGGCAAGAGACCCAGTACTTC.

The chain links TRBV2 to TRBJ2-2; TRBD2 agrees at 7 bases. V trimming: 10 bases; J trimming: 7 bases; junction bases outside the gene matches: 6. Germline CDR1 and CDR2: SNHLY and FYNNEI. The CDR3 runs 12 residues. CDR3 region: CANGLGIGELFF. CDR3 coding DNA: TGTGCCAACGGACTAGGGATCGGGGAGCTGTTTTTT.

The chain carries TRBV2 and TRBJ2-2; D possibly matches TRBD1 or TRBD2 (5 bases each). Trimming took 6 bases from V and 4 from J, leaving 15 bases between them. Germline-derived CDR1 and CDR2 are SNHLY and FYNNEI. This CDR3 is built from 15 residues. CDR3 sequence: CASRGVGRSTGELFF. The CDR3 region has the DNA TGTGCCAGCAGGGGGGTAGGGCGTTCCACCGGGGAGCTGTTTTTT.

This rearrangement joins TRBV4-3 to TRBJ1-4; D gene uncertain. Trimming took 0 bases from V and 3 from J, leaving 11 bases between them. Germline V gene lookup returns CDR1 LGHNA and CDR2 YSLEER. This CDR3 region has 16 residues. The CDR3 DNA reads TGCGCCAGCAGCCAAGATCCTGAGGGCCCTAATGAAAAACTGTTTTTT. Its translation: CASSQDPEGPNEKLFF.

This clonotype was recorded at least ten times. This chain links TRBV6-6 with TRBJ2-7; D possibly matches TRBD1 or TRBD2 (5 bases each). V was trimmed by 5 bases and J by 6 bases, leaving 17 bases between them. CDR1 is MNHNY and CDR2 is SVGAGI in the germline V gene (reference sequence). CDR3 length: 14 amino acids. The CDR3 bases are TGTGCCAGCAGTACGACCGGGGATGGGGCCGAGCAGTACTTC. It encodes CASSTTGDGAEQYF.

The CDR3 loop is CASSLKTGAFF. CDR3 DNA: TGTGCCAGCAGTTTAAAGACGGGAGCTTTCTTT. J is TRBJ1-1 and V is TRBV28; D gene ambiguous. This CDR3 comprises 11 residues. Per the germline V gene, CDR1 is MDHEN and CDR2 is SYDVKM. The ends were cut back, 2 bases at V and 10 bases at J, with 8 bases in the middle.

The sample holds one count of this clonotype. This chain connects TRBV7-2 to TRBJ2-5; D not certain. This CDR3 has 13 residues. CDR1 is SGHTA and CDR2 is FQGNSA in the germline V gene. V lost 2 bases and J 8 bases, leaving 12 bases between the germline ends. The CDR3 protein is CASSLLPQGTQYF. CDR3 DNA sequence: TGTGCCAGCAGCTTATTGCCCCAAGGTACCCAGTACTTC.

At least ten counts were recorded for this clonotype. One end of the junction does not line up with germline, which may come from a read error. The chain combines TRBV5-6 with TRBJ1-2, with a tentative D call TRBD1 (5 bases). The CDR3 extends over 11 amino acids. Germline V gene sequence: CDR1 SGHDT, CDR2 YYEEEE. The CDR3 sequence is CASSLEGRLFF. The CDR3 DNA sequence: TGTGCCAGCAGCTTGGAGGGACGGTTGTTCTTC.

This chain connects TRBV6-2 or TRBV6-3 to TRBJ2-7; possibly TRBD1 for D (6 bases). Trimming removed 6 bases at V and 6 bases at J, with 12 bases between. Looked up from germline, CDR1 is MNHEY and CDR2 is SVGEGT. CDR3 size: 12 residues. CDR3 sequence reads: CASSLRGGEQYF. The CDR3 coding sequence is TGTGCCAGCAGCCTACGAGGGGGCGAGCAGTACTTC.